This TCR beta chain was captured by sequencing in a study of spatial heterogeneity in lung cancer. Regarding the study as a whole: Ubiquitous expanded tumor TCRs were seen in blood more at resection than at follow-up.

Time point specified: sample taken at primary tumor resection. Whole RNA obtained from tumor, nontumor lung or frozen PBMC underwent sequencing without sorting. Untreated early-stage non-small cell lung cancer patients, 70 to 85 in total, were the donors. A remark on this clonotype: Its antigen is as yet unknown. This beta chain was picked up by a library intended for alpha chains and is off target, so its count carries little meaning.

V shed 6 bases, J shed 0 bases, and the junction held 5 bases outside the gene matches. CDR3 length equals 15 residues. CDR1 is SNHLY and CDR2 is FYNNEI in the germline V gene. TCR cDNA molecules were tagged individually, and each one carried a unique molecular identifier. MiXCR, run by TCRdb on the 5' RACE reads, gives a single entry per CDR3 protein. The table lists 5,000 to 5,500 distinct CDR3 sequences, 34% of them singletons. This TCR was sampled from a female donor with early-stage non-small cell lung cancer. The chain links TRBV2 to TRBJ1-1; 9 bases match TRBD1. The sample here was PBMCs, taken at surgery. The CDR3 loop is CASRGQGSLNTEAFF. CDR3 nucleotide sequence: TGTGCCAGCAGGGGACAGGGATCTTTGAACACTGAAGCTTTCTTT.